Presented here are 5 T cell receptor beta chains from one specimen sequenced in a study of beta chain features in type 1 diabetes. Whole-study results and caveats: Across all four CD4+ subsets, people with type 1 diabetes showed modestly shorter TCRB CDR3s.

These receptors have no identified antigens. The authors reverse transcribed all of the isolated RNA, so sequencing captured expressed TCRB transcripts. The table came from immunoSEQ multiplex PCR; TCRdb's copy has only in-frame clones and leaves some out. This table has a few hundred thousand clones, 14% appearing once. The specimen sequenced was naive CD4+ T cells from blood. These receptors all come from a man aged 30 to 45 with type 1 diabetes.

The chain uses TRBV2 and TRBJ2-2, with a tentative D call TRBD2 (6 bases). Germline loops: CDR1 SNHLY, CDR2 FYNNEI. The CDR3 is made up of 19 amino acids. V lost 6 bases, J lost 0 bases, and 23 bases lay in between. The CDR3 loop is CASRGLERGSYANTGELFF. The CDR3 DNA follows: TGTGCCAGCAGGGGACTCGAAAGAGGGTCCTATGCGAACACCGGGGAGCTGTTTTTT. Using reference TRBV2 and TRBJ2-2 for the parts outside the CDR3, the full variable domain is EPEVTQTPSHQVTQMGQEVILRCVPISNHLYFYWYRQILGQKVEFLVSFYNNEISEKSEIFDDQFSVERPDGSNFTLKIRSTKLEDSAMYFCASRGLERGSYANTGELFFGEGSRLTVL.

J is TRBJ2-5 and V is TRBV13; TRBD2 matches 8 bases. This CDR3 spans 14 amino acids. V dropped 5 bases and J dropped 0; count of bases not matched to a gene: 2. The germline CDR1 and CDR2 sequences are PRHDT and FYEKMQ (reference sequence). The DNA of the CDR3 is TGTGCCAGCAGCCCGGGGGGGCACCAAGAGACCCAGTACTTC. Encoded protein: CASSPGGHQETQYF.

This clone was observed a handful of times. The chain combines TRBV6-6 with TRBJ2-5; perhaps TRBD1 as D (6 bases). The CDR3 is made up of 16 amino acids. V was cut by 5 bases and J by 1 base, with 17 bases left in between. Germline V gene data show CDR1 as MNHNY and CDR2 as SVGAGI (reference sequence). The CDR3: CASSRPGTLGQETQYF. The CDR3 DNA sequence: TGTGCCAGCAGTCGCCCCGGGACATTGGGCCAAGAGACCCAGTACTTC.

V gene TRBV5-1 combines with J gene TRBJ1-2, with TRBD1 matching over 12 bases. There are 13 residues in the CDR3. In germline, CDR1 is SGHRS, CDR2 YFSETQ. Trimming took 4 bases from V and 8 from J; bases not matched to a gene: 3. The CDR3: CASSLGTGGGYTF. The CDR3 DNA sequence: TGCGCCAGCAGCCTCGGGACAGGGGGCGGCTACACCTTC.

This clone was seen more than once but under ten times. In DNA form, the CDR3 reads TGTGCCAGCCACTTCGATTTACAGGGGTTGAACTACGAGCAGTACTTC. This encodes CASHFDLQGLNYEQYF. V usage is TRBV5-6 and J usage is TRBJ2-7, with 7 bases aligning to TRBD1. Germline V gives CDR1 SGHDT, CDR2 YYEEEE. V lost 7 bases, J lost 3 bases, and 16 bases stayed unmatched. The CDR3 has 16 amino acids.